This entry features one T cell receptor (beta chain) sequence. The antigen remains undetermined. 60 Vbeta and 13 Jbeta primers were used in PCR. TCRdb's copy holds only in-frame clones and misses some; the assay was immunoSEQ multiplex PCR. The sample table includes 160,000 or so clones. Each donor's status was that of a healthy bone marrow donor. This sample is part of a study of cytomegalovirus exposure and HLA in healthy donors. General study results and limits: The CMV antigen specificity of a few CMV-associated chains was confirmed through in vitro analysis. Among the sequence variants, a highly shared cluster was likely an artifact of sequencing.

The V and J ends lost 5 bases and 2 bases respectively, with 16 bases between them. Germline V gives CDR1 WSHSY, CDR2 SAAADI. This CDR3 spans 16 amino acids. The source is a man younger than 40 in good health and CMV-seronegative. The chain uses TRBV10-2 and TRBJ2-1; D not certain. Sequences were obtained from PBMCs. CDR3 nucleotide sequence: TGCGCCAGCAGTTACCGTACTACCCGTGCCTACAATGAGCAGTTCTTC. Translated, it gives CASSYRTTRAYNEQFF.